This T cell receptor (beta chain) was sequenced during a study of OX40 agonist ivuxolimab in advanced cancers. With regard to the full study: Ivuxolimab was a fully human IgG2 agonistic monoclonal antibody targeting the costimulatory receptor OX40 (CD134). Of the 50 to 55 dose-escalation patients, hepatocellular carcinoma was present in roughly 19, melanoma in approximately 15, renal cell carcinoma in 9 and head and neck cancer in 9. Patients were allowed to have had prior anti-PD-1, anti-PD-L1 or anti-CTLA-4 therapy, and around two fifths of the dose-escalation patients had been treated with checkpoint inhibitors. Intravenous ivuxolimab was administered to patients every 2 weeks at six dose levels: 0.01, 0.1, 0.3, 1.5, 3 and 10 mg/kg. Partial responses occurred in three dose-escalation patients, of whom one had hepatocellular carcinoma and two had cutaneous melanoma. The monotherapy dose-escalation portion (N of about 49 patients) of the phase I ivuxolimab trial is reported in the paper. The point of sequencing TCRbeta in the periphery was to test whether ivuxolimab changed TCR sequence diversity and drove clonal T-cell expansion. The dose-escalation cohort was 82.7% male with a mean age of about 54 years, ranging from roughly 23 to 79.

The trial excluded patients who had a history of autoimmune disease or were on systemic immunosuppression. Peripheral blood for TCR sequencing was collected from all dose cohorts at baseline, on cycle 4 day 1, and on cycle 7 day 1. Samples were obtained from an open-label, multicenter, first-in-human phase I dose-escalation trial of ivuxolimab. Adults with locally advanced or metastatic head and neck squamous cell, hepatocellular, melanoma or renal cell carcinoma were enrolled in the trial. Before TCR sequencing, CD4+ T cells and CD8+ T cells were sorted from peripheral blood as separate populations. A note on this clone: No antigen is known for it. No quality values exist for individual bases; no much larger clone is one base distant.

For sequencing of the TCRbeta CDR3 region, genomic DNA was extracted from the sorted cells. The immunoSEQ Assay was used for sequencing of TCRbeta CDR3 regions. TCRdb's version of the immuneACCESS table is confined to in-frame rearrangements and falls short of the full clone set. An unresolved V gene accounts for under half of the shortfall where checked; the remainder is of unknown origin. The sample table holds some 75,000 clones, of which approximately 90% were seen once. Of the sample, roughly 0.7% is held by the ten largest clones. Overall study outcomes, separate from this receptor: In partial responders in the 0.1-3.0 mg/kg groups, normalized peripheral clonal expansion was found to be among the lowest, especially among CD8+ T cells. At doses of 0.1 to 3.0 mg/kg, clonal expansion of both CD4+ and CD8+ T cells in blood was seen between baseline and week 6. After ivuxolimab, CD8+ T cells had more expanded clones than CD4+ T cells on average. Low levels of normalized T-cell clonal expansion were also seen in some nonresponding patients. Which antigens the clonally expanded peripheral T cells were specific for was not determined.

Ends trimmed: V by 10 bases, J by 8 bases; bases unmatched to a gene: 6. Reading the germline V gene gives CDR1 SNHLY and CDR2 FYNNEI. From the cysteine up to the phenylalanine, the CDR3 has a length of 12 residues. CDR3 DNA only is kept here, 36 bases in frame from base 1. The receptor's source is an adult with an advanced solid tumor such as melanoma, head and neck, liver or kidney cancer. The receptor chain draws on TRBV2 and TRBJ1-4; 8 bases in the junction line up with TRBD1. Sequencing was performed on CD4+ or CD8+ T cells sorted from blood, taken in a trial of the OX40 agonist ivuxolimab. The CDR3 amino acid sequence is: CATRTGREKLFF. The base sequence is TGTGCCACCCGGACAGGGCGAGAAAAACTGTTTTTT.